This TCR beta chain is from a study of T cells expressing NK-cell markers. Study summary: Out of eight donors sequenced, seven tested HCMV-seropositive and the remaining one seronegative.

Per germline, CDR1 MNHEY and CDR2 SVGAGI. The CDR3 extends over 14 amino acids. After re-calling the 5' RACE reads, TCRdb lists one entry per CDR3 protein, DNA absent. This sample's clone table lists some 300,000 distinct CDR3 sequences. The sequencing input was blood T cells: a sorted CD56 or NKG2C T cell subset, CD4+ or CD8+ T cells, or bulk PBMC T cells (not recorded which). This clonotype was obtained from a man younger than 35 in good health. The chain couples TRBV6-5 to TRBJ2-1; TCRdb indicates TRBD1, and absent DNA this call remains unverified. The CDR3 region is CATHGANSYNEQFF.